This T cell receptor beta chain was obtained from a study of T cell responses to AZD1222 COVID-19 vaccine (dated by TCRdb to the early 2020s). About the full investigation: A total of over 230 trial participants underwent TCR sequencing, of whom about 210 had received two doses of AZD1222 and 26 had received two doses of the MenACWY control vaccine. Trial participants were enrolled by age into subgroups of 18-55, 56-69 and 70-plus years, and around 150, 28 and 57 TCR-sequenced participants, respectively, were included in these subgroups.

CDR1 SQVTM and CDR2 ANQGSEA were looked up in the germline V gene. Including the terminal cysteine and phenylalanine, the CDR3 comprises 13 residues. Of the read, only the CDR3 DNA is kept; its 39 bases are in frame from base 1. Cut back by 0 bases and 5 bases, the V and J ends lie 10 bases apart. The CDR3 regions of human TCRbeta chains were analyzed by immunosequencing. In the source study's methods: TCRs in the repertoires were compared against a reference library of SARS-CoV-2-specific TCRs that had been generated with the MIRA antigen-specificity platform. Breadth was defined as the fraction of unique TCRs that were SARS-CoV-2-associated. Depth was defined as the fraction of total T cells that were SARS-CoV-2-associated. Each spike-specific TCR was assigned to its reactive spike region and to a CD4 or CD8 class using the MIRA data. Log10-transformed breadth and depth values were compared by one-way ANOVA with Sidak's multiple comparisons tests. In TCRdb, the immuneACCESS table is reduced to in-frame sequences with V and J assigned. These tables do not hold every clone; where another copy was compared, an unresolved V gene accounts for under half, and the others remain unexplained. The V and J calls and clone size are taken from that table; D and trimming were inferred from the DNA. For this sample the table gives some 130,000 clones, of which 85% to 95% were detected only once. Approximately 7% of the sample lies in the top ten.

Sample time point, as interpreted from the label and publication: about 28 days (+/-7) after the second vaccine dose. AZD1222 recipients with second doses at about 4 weeks or about 12 weeks were pooled, because spike-specific TCR depth and breadth did not differ between schedules. The vaccinee samples were drawn from two UK trials, COV001 and COV002, one of which was a single-blind randomized controlled phase 2/3 trial testing AZD1222 (ChAdOx1 nCoV-19) in healthy adults. For TCRbeta chain sequencing, PBMC samples from trial participants were taken at day 0 and at day 28 after the second dose. The research as a whole found: Conclusions about previously exposed vaccinees were limited because only six AZD1222 recipients were SARS-CoV-2 seropositive at baseline. No day 14 peak-response samples were available, so repertoires were characterized only after the peak T cell response. The 56-69-year group was small, and its depth increase did not reach significance, likely because of low power. Nearly half of unique spike-specific TCRs reportedly recognized epitopes outside regions mutated in the B.1.351 and B.1.1.7 variants. The whole spike protein was spanned by vaccine-associated CD4 TCRs, and dominant responses were seen in regions 160-218 and 743-854. Participants were mostly white British, with more females than males. The authors suggested clonal diversity may have been underestimated. Spike-specific TCR breadth and depth rose significantly after two AZD1222 doses compared with day 0 and with MenACWY recipients.

Points on this clone: Its antigen is not yet known. It has no much larger one-base neighbor in the sample; base qualities were not kept.

The clonotype originates from an adult who received the AZD1222 COVID-19 vaccine. The rearranged segments are TRBV29-1 and TRBJ1-2, with a tentative D gene TRBD1 over 5 matching bases. The starting material was peripheral blood, obtained 28 days after the second AZD1222 dose. DNA sequence: TGCAGCGTTGAAGATCGGGGGGAATATGGCTACACCTTC. Translated, this is CSVEDRGEYGYTF.